This T cell receptor (beta chain) originates from a study of chemoradiotherapy in HPV16-positive cancers. In germline, CDR1 is LNHDA, CDR2 SQIVND (reference sequence). The CDR3 has 17 residues. Deletions cut 8 bases from V and 11 bases from J, with 31 bases between. Profiled with immunoSEQ multiplex PCR; TCRdb holds only in-frame clones, not every one. The repertoire has approximately 1,300 clones, around 94% of them found once; the top ten carry less than 2.5%. The sequencing used tumor tissue, collected from a patient who underwent chemoradiotherapy. The origin of this receptor is a human donor with HPV-associated anogenital cancer. The chain couples TRBV19 to TRBJ1-5, with TRBD1 as a possible D gene (6 bases). The CDR3 region is CASVRSTGKSRSGSQHF. For the CDR3, the DNA is TGTGCCAGTGTGAGGTCTACAGGGAAGTCTCGATCGGGGTCCCAGCATTTT.